These 28 T cell receptor beta chains came from one sample sequenced in a study of T cells expressing NK-cell markers (dated by TCRdb to 2019 to 2021). Library generation was performed with 5' RACE. Sequencing took place on an Illumina HiSeq 2000. Based on TCRdb reprocessing of the reads, there is one entry per CDR3 protein sequence, and DNA is missing. In this sample's table one finds about 440,000 distinct CDR3 sequences. More than 7% of the sample comes from the top ten. The source material was blood T cells: a sorted CD56 or NKG2C T cell subset, CD4+ or CD8+ T cells, or bulk PBMC T cells (not recorded which). These receptors were taken from a woman between 18 and 70 years old in good health.

The V call is TRBV12-3 or TRBV12-4, the J call TRBJ1-5; there is no DNA to check the TCRdb D call of TRBD1. The CDR3 loop spans 17 amino acids. The CDR3 sequence: CASSFGQSLYSNQPQHF.

This rearrangement joins TRBV19 to TRBJ2-2; TCRdb names TRBD1, which stays unverified in the absence of DNA. The CDR3 totals 13 residues. Germline V lookup: CDR1 LNHDA, CDR2 SQIVND (reference sequence). CDR3 sequence reads: CASTPEDTGELFF.

J is TRBJ2-3 and V is TRBV20-1; TCRdb lists TRBD2, though no DNA is available to test this call. The CDR3 contains 11 residues. CDR1 DFQATT and CDR2 SNEGSKA come from the germline V gene (reference sequence). The CDR3 spells CSVDGGDTQYF.

This chain joins TRBV6-5 and TRBJ2-7; the TCRdb D gene call, TRBD1, has no DNA to confirm it. Germline lookup yields CDR1 MNHEY and CDR2 SVGAGI. CDR3 size: 15 residues. The CDR3 spells CASSYLGTAKTPQYF.

The V call is TRBV5-8, the J call TRBJ2-2. CDR1 SGHTS and CDR2 YDEGEE come from the germline V gene. The length of the CDR3 is 14 residues. The CDR3 is CASSPLEQTGELFF.

The gene calls are TRBV9 and TRBJ2-1; the D call of TRBD1 rests on TCRdb alone, since no DNA is present to check it. From germline, CDR1 is SGDLS and CDR2 YYNGEE. This CDR3 spans 12 amino acids. The CDR3 protein is CASSDSGQQQFF.

The rearrangement uses TRBV13 and TRBJ2-5; TCRdb's D gene call, TRBD1, goes unchecked for lack of DNA. The germline V gene has CDR1 PRHDT and CDR2 FYEKMQ (reference sequence). The CDR3 is 18 amino acids. The CDR3 protein is CASSFPGRGQGGQETQYF. Full variable domain (outside the CDR3, taken from reference TRBV13 and TRBJ2-5): AAGVIQSPRHLIKEKRETATLKCYPIPRHDTVYWYQQGPGQDPQFLISFYEKMQSDKGSIPDRFSAQQFSDYHSELNMSSLELGDSALYFCASSFPGRGQGGQETQYFGPGTRLLVL.

The chain employs TRBV11-2 and TRBJ2-1. The CDR3 spans 15 residues. Germline V gives CDR1 SGHAT, CDR2 FQNNGV. The CDR3 protein is CASSLQEISYNEQFF.

V and J are TRBV5-1 and TRBJ1-1; lacking DNA, the TRBD1 call made by TCRdb goes unchecked. This CDR3 is 13 amino acids long. The germline V gene encodes CDR1 SGHRS and CDR2 YFSETQ. CDR3: CASNVGVGTEAFF.

V and J are TRBV12-3 or TRBV12-4 and TRBJ1-5; the D call of TRBD1 rests on TCRdb alone, since no DNA is present to check it. This CDR3 has 15 residues. CDR3 amino acids: CASSWTGGLNQPQHF.

The V gene is TRBV21-1, the J gene TRBJ2-7; TCRdb's D call, TRBD1, is unchecked because there is no DNA. TRBV21-1 is a pseudogene locus. The length of the CDR3 is 14 residues. CDR3 protein: CASSPPQAGREQYF.

The genes are TRBV11-2 and TRBJ1-2; the TRBD1 assignment by TCRdb is unverifiable without DNA. This CDR3 region has 15 residues. Germline loops: CDR1 SGHAT, CDR2 FQNNGV. CDR3 protein: CASSSIASDRGGYTF.

The rearrangement joins TRBV20-1 to TRBJ2-5; TCRdb's D call of TRBD2 is untestable without DNA. Germline V gene sequence: CDR1 DFQATT, CDR2 SNEGSKA (reference sequence). The CDR3 is made up of 14 amino acids. The CDR3 sequence is CSAQLAGGKETQYF.

The genes are TRBV5-5 and TRBJ2-7; TCRdb's D call of TRBD2 is untestable without DNA. The CDR3 extends over 14 amino acids. Looked up from germline, CDR1 is SGHKS and CDR2 is YYEKEE (reference sequence). CDR3 amino acids: CASSLEAGGYEQYF.

The rearrangement joins TRBV5-1 to TRBJ1-1; absent DNA, TCRdb's TRBD1 call cannot be checked. The CDR3 length is 14 residues. CDR1 and CDR2 (germline): SGHRS, YFSETQ. CDR3: CASSSTGGNTEAFF.

The chain links TRBV7-9 to TRBJ2-7. CDR1 is SEHNR and CDR2 is FQNEAQ in the germline V gene (reference sequence). CDR3 length: 13 amino acids. CDR3 residues: CASSLASAYEQYF.

V gene TRBV15 combines with J gene TRBJ2-3. CDR3 length equals 14 residues. Germline CDR1 LNHNV, CDR2 YYDKDF (reference sequence). The CDR3 protein is CATTTPPDLAKQYF.

V gene TRBV5-1 combines with J gene TRBJ2-3. The CDR3 is 14 residues long. The germline gives CDR1 SGHRS, CDR2 YFSETQ. This CDR3 is CASSFLASTDTQYF.

The V gene is TRBV28, the J gene TRBJ1-6; as DNA is missing, the TRBD1 call by TCRdb cannot be tested. The CDR3 sequence is 17 residues long. The V gene's germline CDR1 is MDHEN and CDR2 SYDVKM. CDR3: CASSPSGTGGYNSPLHF.

V usage is TRBV4-2 and J usage is TRBJ2-5; TCRdb names TRBD1, which stays unverified in the absence of DNA. This CDR3 comprises 15 residues. CDR1 and CDR2 (germline): LGHNA, YNFKEQ. This CDR3 reads CASSQRSTGGETQYF.

The V gene is TRBV27, the J gene TRBJ2-4. From germline, CDR1 is MNHEY and CDR2 SMNVEV (reference sequence). This CDR3 region has 14 residues. This CDR3 reads CASSDAVAKNIQYF.

The chain carries TRBV6-5 and TRBJ1-1. The CDR3 sequence is 16 residues long. CDR1 MNHEY and CDR2 SVGAGI come from the germline V gene. The CDR3 reads CASSFSRSAMNTEAFF.

The chain uses TRBV6-2 or TRBV6-3 and TRBJ1-1; TCRdb outputs TRBD1, but without DNA this stays unchecked. CDR1 MNHEY and CDR2 SVGEGT come from the germline V gene. The CDR3 loop spans 15 amino acids. CDR3 amino acids: CASSYRGLGNTEAFF.

The chain has TRBV5-4 and TRBJ2-6; TCRdb reports TRBD1, a call that lacks DNA to check it against. The CDR3 is made up of 17 amino acids. The germline CDR1 and CDR2 sequences are SGHNT and YYREEE (reference sequence). The CDR3: CASSRDSLTSGANVLTF.

This chain uses TRBV12-3 or TRBV12-4 with TRBJ2-7. This CDR3 has 12 amino acids. CDR3 residues: CASSFQDLRQYF.

The chain couples TRBV12-3 or TRBV12-4 to TRBJ2-1. The CDR3 length is 14 residues. The CDR3 here is CASRDSRYYNEQSF.

The chain uses TRBV12-3 or TRBV12-4 and TRBJ2-6. This CDR3 contains 16 residues. CDR3 in amino acids: CASSFFRASGANVLTF.

This chain uses TRBV5-1 with TRBJ2-2; checking the TCRdb D call of TRBD1 is not possible without DNA. The CDR3 length is 17 residues. Germline lookup yields CDR1 SGHRS and CDR2 YFSETQ. The CDR3 spells CASSPYSTGGGTGELFF.